The 26 T cell receptor beta chains reported below all come from one sample, sequenced in a study of blood T cells in healthy people across ages. For the second PCR, which ran for roughly 6 to 12 cycles, a sample-barcoded 5' primer and a J-beta primer mix were used. TCRdb re-analysed the 5' RACE reads in MiXCR, keeping a single row per CDR3 protein. Here the sample spans about 1.6 million distinct CDR3 sequences, 34% being singletons. Sequencing input: blood. These receptors were taken from a woman in her 30s in good health.

The CDR3, as DNA: TGCGCCAGCAGCCAAGACATAGGGGAGGGGTGTGGCTACACCTTC. It specifies CASSQDIGEGCGYTF. The chain is built from TRBV4-1 and TRBJ1-2; possibly TRBD1 for D (5 bases). V lost 0 bases and J lost 7, with 15 bases in between. Germline V gene sequence: CDR1 MGHRA, CDR2 YSYEKL. This CDR3 region has 15 residues.

The chain carries TRBV2 and TRBJ2-5, with 8 bases lining up with TRBD1. CDR1 and CDR2 (germline): SNHLY, FYNNEI. This CDR3 region has 14 residues. V was clipped by 6 bases and J by 3 bases; unmatched bases: 6. CDR3 amino acids: CASRMGTGKETQYF. Written as DNA, the CDR3 is TGTGCCAGCAGGATGGGGACAGGAAAAGAGACCCAGTACTTC.

This clonotype was seen at least ten times. The CDR3 region has the DNA TGTGCCAGCAGCTTAGGAGGGTTTGAGCAGTTCTTC. Amino acid sequence: CASSLGGFEQFF. This chain connects TRBV7-2 to TRBJ2-1; D might be TRBD2 (5 bases). The CDR3 consists of 12 residues. Trimming took 1 base from V and 9 from J, leaving 7 bases between them. The V gene's germline CDR1 is SGHTA and CDR2 FQGNSA.

This clonotype was seen more than once but under ten times. The rearrangement uses TRBV5-1 and TRBJ2-7, with a tentative D call TRBD2 (6 bases). The CDR3 loop spans 16 amino acids. Trimming removed 0 bases from V and 3 bases from J, with 16 bases in between. The germline CDR1 and CDR2 sequences are SGHRS and YFSETQ. The CDR3 region is CASSLVGRGLVYEQYF. In nucleotides, the CDR3 is TGCGCCAGCAGCTTGGTGGGGCGGGGTCTCGTCTACGAGCAGTACTTC.

This clonotype showed up just a few times. This rearrangement joins TRBV6-5 to TRBJ1-2; 9 bases are shared with TRBD1. Germline CDR1 reads MNHEY; CDR2 reads SVGAGI. This CDR3 is built from 14 residues. Trimming at V came to 0 bases and at J to 6 bases, leaving 2 bases not matched to a gene. The CDR3 DNA reads as TGTGCCAGCAGTTACTCGAACAGGGGGCATGGCTACACCTTC. This sequence encodes CASSYSNRGHGYTF.

In this sample, this clonotype turned up a few times. The chain links TRBV28 to TRBJ1-5; TRBD1 might be the D (5 bases). Germline CDR1 reads MDHEN; CDR2 reads SYDVKM. Trimming pared 5 bases from V and 7 bases from J, leaving 15 bases between. The CDR3 is 14 amino acids. The CDR3 spells CASSLGQGLQPQHF. DNA of the CDR3: TGTGCCAGCAGTCTAGGACAAGGATTGCAGCCCCAGCATTTT.

The CDR3 nucleotides are TGTGCCACCAGTGATTTGCAAGGGGACACAGATACGCAGTATTTT. This sequence encodes CATSDLQGDTDTQYF. V is TRBV24-1 and J is TRBJ2-3, with D possibly being TRBD1 (5 bases). From germline, CDR1 is KGHDR and CDR2 SFDVKD. V lost 0 bases to trimming and J lost 2 bases, with 8 bases between them. This CDR3 region has 15 residues.

The rearrangement links TRBV4-1 to TRBJ2-7, with TRBD1 matching 7 bases. This CDR3 has 15 residues. Trimming cost V 4 bases and J 2 bases; bases outside gene matches: 8. Looked up from germline, CDR1 is MGHRA and CDR2 is YSYEKL. The CDR3 sequence is CASSLGTAPTYEQYF. The DNA of the CDR3 is TGCGCCAGCAGCCTCGGGACAGCTCCAACCTACGAGCAGTACTTC.

The V gene is TRBV5-1, the J gene TRBJ2-7; TRBD2 is a possible D gene (6 bases). The V gene's germline CDR1 is SGHRS and CDR2 YFSETQ. There are 17 residues in the CDR3. Trimming took off 0 bases at V and 3 bases at J, with 19 bases between the two ends. CDR3: CASSLAFAGIGSYEQYF. DNA for the CDR3: TGCGCCAGCAGCTTGGCCTTTGCGGGAATAGGAAGCTACGAGCAGTACTTC.

This clonotype was found a few times. The chain carries TRBV11-2 and TRBJ2-7; D is unclear. The germline V gene encodes CDR1 SGHAT and CDR2 FQNNGV. The V end lost 5 bases, the J end lost 1 base, and 18 bases lay between the germline ends. This CDR3 contains 16 residues. Written as DNA, the CDR3 is TGTGCCAGCAGCCCCGTCGGGCCCCTTGGGTCCTACGAGCAGTACTTC. Amino acids: CASSPVGPLGSYEQYF. Full variable domain (remainder filled in from reference TRBV11-2 and TRBJ2-7): EAGVAQSPRYKIIEKRQSVAFWCNPISGHATLYWYQQILGQGPKLLIQFQNNGVVDDSQLPKDRFSAERLKGVDSTLKIQPAKLEDSAVYLCASSPVGPLGSYEQYFGPGTRLTVT.

In its sample, this clonotype was seen a few times. The V call is TRBV20-1, the J call TRBJ2-3; D not resolved. Germline CDR1 reads DFQATT; CDR2 reads SNEGSKA (reference sequence). V was trimmed by 1 base and J by 2 bases, leaving 10 bases between them. CDR3 length equals 14 residues. The chain's CDR3 is CSARVAVLTDTQYF. The CDR3 nucleotides are TGCAGTGCTAGAGTGGCGGTTCTCACAGATACGCAGTATTTT.

This clonotype was picked up many times. This rearrangement joins TRBV7-9 to TRBJ2-3; a weak D match, TRBD2 (6 bases). The CDR3 runs to 14 residues. Germline V gene lookup returns CDR1 SEHNR and CDR2 FQNEAQ (reference sequence). Trimming took 6 bases from V and 2 from J, leaving 12 bases between them. The CDR3 sequence: CASRRGPTTDTQYF. The CDR3 nucleotides are TGTGCCAGCAGGCGGGGACCTACCACAGATACGCAGTATTTT.

Concerning this clonotype: One junction end does not reproduce the germline sequence, and a read error may be involved. The chain recombines TRBV5-1 with TRBJ1-1; D is perhaps TRBD1 (5 bases). Germline-derived CDR1 and CDR2 are SGHRS and YFSETQ. The CDR3 is 14 amino acids. CDR3 coding DNA: TGCGCCATCAGCTTGGCGGGGGAGAACACTGAAGCTTTCTTT. Translation: CAISLAGENTEAFF.

This clonotype showed up many times. The V gene is TRBV7-2, the J gene TRBJ2-1, with a possible D match to TRBD2 (6 bases). The CDR3 has 17 amino acids. V dropped 0 bases and J dropped 0 bases, with 12 bases sitting between them. Germline V gives CDR1 SGHTA, CDR2 FQGNSA. CDR3 DNA sequence: TGTGCCAGCAGCTTAGCGGGAGGACCCCGCTCCTACAATGAGCAGTTCTTC. Translation: CASSLAGGPRSYNEQFF. Full variable domain (outside the CDR3, taken from reference TRBV7-2 and TRBJ2-1): GAGVSQSPSNKVTEKGKDVELRCDPISGHTALYWYRQSLGQGLEFLIYFQGNSAPDKSGLPSDRFSAERTGGSVSTLTIQRTQQEDSAVYLCASSLAGGPRSYNEQFFGPGTRLTVL.

The count of this clonotype is one. This may come from a read error, since a much larger clone is one base off. The V call is TRBV24-1, the J call TRBJ2-6; D may be TRBD2 (6 bases). The CDR3 is 14 amino acids. The germline CDR1 and CDR2 sequences are KGHDR and SFDVKD. The CDR3 protein is CATSGGTGADVLTF. The CDR3 bases are TGTGCCACCAGTGGGGGGACTGGGGCCGACGTCCTGACTTTC.

This clonotype is a singleton in its sample. The chain carries TRBV13 and TRBJ2-1; TRBD1 matches 7 bases. The CDR3 has 12 residues. The ends lost 5 bases at V and 9 bases at J; junction bases unmatched: 4. Germline V gene data show CDR1 as PRHDT and CDR2 as FYEKMQ (reference sequence). The DNA for the CDR3 is TGTGCCAGCAGCAAGGGACAGACTGAGCAGTTCTTC. Protein product: CASSKGQTEQFF.

The gene calls are TRBV29-1 and TRBJ2-7, with 9 nucleotides matching TRBD2. This CDR3 is built from 12 residues. With 3 bases clipped from V and 3 bases from J, the junction kept 0 bases outside the gene matches. CDR1 SQVTM and CDR2 ANQGSEA come from the germline V gene. The CDR3 region is CSVETSGYEQYF. In DNA form, the CDR3 reads TGCAGCGTTGAGACTAGCGGCTACGAGCAGTACTTC.

As to this clonotype: At one end, the junction sequence differs from germline, possibly due to a read error. The rearrangement links TRBV20-1 to TRBJ2-2, with 7 bases lining up with TRBD1. CDR1 is DFQATT and CDR2 is SNEGSKA in the germline V gene (reference sequence). This CDR3 contains 15 residues. The CDR3 DNA is TGCAGTGTTAGACCCCGGGACAGTAACACCGGGGAGCTGTTTTTT. This sequence encodes CSVRPRDSNTGELFF.

This clonotype was recorded a few times. The gene calls are TRBV2 and TRBJ2-6; D is perhaps TRBD2 (6 bases). V lost 7 bases and J 4 bases, leaving 17 bases between the germline ends. The CDR3 is 16 residues long. Germline-derived CDR1 and CDR2 are SNHLY and FYNNEI. The CDR3 reads CASIRGGSVGANVLTF. The CDR3 bases are TGTGCCAGCATTCGTGGGGGGTCAGTCGGGGCCAACGTCCTGACTTTC.

A few counts support this clonotype. V usage is TRBV11-1 and J usage is TRBJ2-3, with TRBD1 matching over 7 bases. V lost 6 bases to trimming and J lost 9 bases; unmatched junction nucleotides: 15. Germline V gene data show CDR1 as SGHAT and CDR2 as FQDESV (reference sequence). The CDR3 has 15 amino acids. The CDR3 bases are TGTGCCAGCAGTTTTAGGGGGCTGGGGATCCGGACGCAGTATTTT. Its protein product is CASSFRGLGIRTQYF.

The chain uses TRBV20-1 and TRBJ2-5; the D gene is possibly TRBD2 (7 bases). The DNA end favors TRBJ2-7, so the J call may be wrong. The germline V gene encodes CDR1 DFQATT and CDR2 SNEGSKA (reference sequence). There are 14 residues in the CDR3. The CDR3 DNA is TGCAGAGCGTTGGGGGGGGCCTTGGGCTACGAGCAGTACTTC. It codes for CRALGGALGYEQYF.

The chain has TRBV20-1 and TRBJ1-1; D gene ambiguous. The CDR3 runs to 13 residues. Trimming stripped 6 bases from V and 3 bases from J, with 14 bases between. The germline V gene encodes CDR1 DFQATT and CDR2 SNEGSKA (reference sequence). The CDR3 DNA reads TGCAGTGCGGCGAACAGCTGGGACACTGAAGCTTTCTTT. Protein sequence: CSAANSWDTEAFF.

In its sample, this clonotype was seen a few times. The chain is built from TRBV12-3 or TRBV12-4 and TRBJ1-1; D not resolved. The CDR3 is 17 residues long. Trimming removed 5 bases from V and 1 base from J, with 20 bases in between. CDR3 DNA sequence: TGTGCCAGCAGTCGCGCGCCCTCTTCGACTGGGAACACTGAAGCTTTCTTT. It codes for CASSRAPSSTGNTEAFF.

V is TRBV18 and J is TRBJ2-7; possibly TRBD1 for D (5 bases). V lost 5 bases, J lost 0 bases, and 14 bases lay in between. Germline V gene lookup returns CDR1 KGHSH and CDR2 LQKENI. This CDR3 has 15 amino acids. The CDR3 sequence is CASSACTGLSYEQYF. The CDR3 region has the DNA TGTGCCAGCTCAGCCTGTACAGGCCTCTCCTACGAGCAGTACTTC.

Only a few counts were recorded for this clonotype. The V gene is TRBV12-3 or TRBV12-4, the J gene TRBJ1-5; no firm D call. This CDR3 is 18 amino acids long. V shed 4 bases and J shed 1 base, with 20 bases lying between them. The CDR3 region is CASSSKGGAARSNQPQHF. CDR3 sequence (DNA): TGTGCCAGCAGTTCTAAAGGTGGAGCTGCGAGGAGCAATCAGCCCCAGCATTTT.

V usage is TRBV20-1 and J usage is TRBJ1-6, with TRBD1 matching 8 bases. The germline V gene has CDR1 DFQATT and CDR2 SNEGSKA (reference sequence). CDR3 size: 17 residues. With 0 bases clipped from V and 3 bases from J, the junction kept 7 bases outside the gene matches. As DNA, the CDR3 is TGCAGTGCTAGAGATGGGGCCGGACAGGGCTATAATTCACCCCTCCACTTT. Encoded protein: CSARDGAGQGYNSPLHF.